This T cell receptor (beta chain) was found in a study of CD8 T cells in Susac syndrome. CD8+ and CD4+ T cells from blood underwent TCR beta sequencing, which was carried out in a high-throughput format. Negative isolation was applied to CD8+ and CD4+ T cells, and FACS enrichment was applied to TEMRA cells. A quantity of about 0.45 to 1 ug RNA underwent reverse transcription using random hexamers. In TCRdb, the immunoSEQ multiplex PCR reads were re-called with MiXCR into one record per CDR3 protein. This sample yields fewer than 150,000 distinct CDR3 sequences, of which 94% are seen a single time; approximately 0.3% belongs to the top ten. The origin of this receptor is a human donor in good health. The sample was CD8+ T cells from PBMCs.

The CDR3 sequence is CASSMDRVYGYTF. CDR3 in DNA: TGTGCCAGTAGTATGGATCGGGTCTATGGCTACACCTTC. J is TRBJ1-2 and V is TRBV19; D remains unclear. This CDR3 comprises 13 residues. Trimming stripped 3 bases from V and 4 bases from J, with 9 bases between. Looked up from germline, CDR1 is LNHDA and CDR2 is SQIVND (reference sequence).